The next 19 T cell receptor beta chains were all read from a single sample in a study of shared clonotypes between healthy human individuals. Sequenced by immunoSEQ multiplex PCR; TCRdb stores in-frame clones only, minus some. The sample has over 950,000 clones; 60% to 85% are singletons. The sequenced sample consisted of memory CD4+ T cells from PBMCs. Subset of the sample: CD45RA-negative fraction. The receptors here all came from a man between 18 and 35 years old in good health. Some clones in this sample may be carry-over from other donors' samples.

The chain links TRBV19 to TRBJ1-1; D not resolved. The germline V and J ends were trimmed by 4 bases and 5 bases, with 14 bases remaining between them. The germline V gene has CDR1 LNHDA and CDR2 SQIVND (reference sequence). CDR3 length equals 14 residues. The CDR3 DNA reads TGTGCCAGTAGTAAGCGGGGTCGGGGTACTGAAGCTTTCTTT. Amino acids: CASSKRGRGTEAFF.

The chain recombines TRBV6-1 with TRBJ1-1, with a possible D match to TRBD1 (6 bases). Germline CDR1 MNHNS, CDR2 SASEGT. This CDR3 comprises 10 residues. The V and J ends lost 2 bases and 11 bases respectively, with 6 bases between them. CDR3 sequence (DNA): TGTGCCAGCAGTGAACAGGGGGCTTTCTTT. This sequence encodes CASSEQGAFF.

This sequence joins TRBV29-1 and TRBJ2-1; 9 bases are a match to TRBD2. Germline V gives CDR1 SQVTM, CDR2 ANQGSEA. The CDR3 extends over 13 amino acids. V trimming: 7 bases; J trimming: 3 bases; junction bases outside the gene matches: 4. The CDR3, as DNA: TGCAGCGCCGGGACTAGCAGCTACAATGAGCAGTTCTTC. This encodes CSAGTSSYNEQFF.

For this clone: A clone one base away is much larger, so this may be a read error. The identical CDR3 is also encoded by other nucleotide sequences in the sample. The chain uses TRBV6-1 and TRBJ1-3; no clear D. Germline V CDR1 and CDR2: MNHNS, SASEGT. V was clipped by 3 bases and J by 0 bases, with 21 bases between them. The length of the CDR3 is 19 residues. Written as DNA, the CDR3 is TGTGCCAGCAGTGAGGTAACTTATAGACGGCGAATCTCTGGAAACACCATATATTTT. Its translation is CASSEVTYRRRISGNTIYF.

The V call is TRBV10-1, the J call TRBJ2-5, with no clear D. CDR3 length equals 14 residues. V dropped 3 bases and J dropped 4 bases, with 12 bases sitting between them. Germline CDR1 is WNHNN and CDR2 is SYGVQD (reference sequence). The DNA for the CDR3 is TGCGCCAGCAGTGAAGGCACAAGTCGAGAGACCCAGTACTTC. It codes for CASSEGTSRETQYF.

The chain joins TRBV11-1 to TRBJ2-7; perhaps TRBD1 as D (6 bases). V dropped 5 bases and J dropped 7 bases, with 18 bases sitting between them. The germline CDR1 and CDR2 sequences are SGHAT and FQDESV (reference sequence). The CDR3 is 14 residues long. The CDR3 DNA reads TGTGCCAGCAGCCCCTGGACAGATTTTAATGAGCAGTACTTC. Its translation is CASSPWTDFNEQYF.

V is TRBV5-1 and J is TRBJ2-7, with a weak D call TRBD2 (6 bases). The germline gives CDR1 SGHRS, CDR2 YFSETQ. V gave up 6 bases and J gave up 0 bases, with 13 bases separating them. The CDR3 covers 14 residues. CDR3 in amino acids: CASKSDGSSYEQYF. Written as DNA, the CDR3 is TGCGCCAGCAAAAGCGACGGGAGCTCCTACGAGCAGTACTTC. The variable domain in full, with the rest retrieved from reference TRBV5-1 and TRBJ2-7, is KAGVTQTPRYLIKTRGQQVTLSCSPISGHRSVSWYQQTPGQGLQFLFEYFSETQRNKGNFPGRFSGRQFSNSRSEMNVSTLELGDSALYLCASKSDGSSYEQYFGPGTRLTVT.

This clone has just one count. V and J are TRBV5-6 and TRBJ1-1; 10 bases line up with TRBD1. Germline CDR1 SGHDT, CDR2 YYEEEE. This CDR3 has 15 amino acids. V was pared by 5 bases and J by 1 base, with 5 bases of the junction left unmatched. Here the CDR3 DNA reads TGTGCCAGCAGACGACAGGGGGCCTGGAACACTGAAGCTTTCTTT. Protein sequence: CASRRQGAWNTEAFF.

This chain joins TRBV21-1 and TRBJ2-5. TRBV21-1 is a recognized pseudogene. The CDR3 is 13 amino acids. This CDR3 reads CASSKEDGETQYF. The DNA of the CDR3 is TGTGCCAGCAGCAAAGAGGATGGGGAGACCCAGTACTTC.

The CDR3 sequence is CASSPWGTGTYEQYF. DNA of the CDR3: TGTGCCAGCAGCCCCTGGGGGACAGGGACCTACGAGCAGTACTTC. This sequence joins TRBV4-2 and TRBJ2-7; TRBD1 matches at 9 bases. Germline-derived CDR1 and CDR2 are LGHNA and YNFKEQ. This CDR3 has 15 amino acids. Trimming removed 4 bases from V and 2 bases from J; junction bases left unmatched: 6.

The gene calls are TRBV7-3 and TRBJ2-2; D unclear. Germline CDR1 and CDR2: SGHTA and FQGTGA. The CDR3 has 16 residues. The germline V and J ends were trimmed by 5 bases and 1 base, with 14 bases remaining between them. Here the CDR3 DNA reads TGTGCCAGCAGCCCACGGGCTTCCATGAACACCGGGGAGCTGTTTTTT. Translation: CASSPRASMNTGELFF. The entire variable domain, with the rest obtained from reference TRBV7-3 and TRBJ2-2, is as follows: GAGVSQTPSNKVTEKGKYVELRCDPISGHTALYWYRQSLGQGPEFLIYFQGTGAADDSGLPNDRFFAVRPEGSVSTLKIQRTERGDSAVYLCASSPRASMNTGELFFGEGSRLTVL.

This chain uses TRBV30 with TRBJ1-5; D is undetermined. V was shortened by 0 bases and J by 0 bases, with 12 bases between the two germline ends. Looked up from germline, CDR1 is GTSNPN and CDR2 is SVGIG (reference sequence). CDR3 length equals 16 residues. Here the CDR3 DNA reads TGTGCCTGGAGTGTAATGGCCATCAGTAGCAATCAGCCCCAGCATTTT. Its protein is CAWSVMAISSNQPQHF.

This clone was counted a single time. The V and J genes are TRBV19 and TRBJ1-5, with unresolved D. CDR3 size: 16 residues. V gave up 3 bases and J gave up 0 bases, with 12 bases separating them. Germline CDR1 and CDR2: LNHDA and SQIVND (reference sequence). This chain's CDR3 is CASSIRQAYSNQPQHF. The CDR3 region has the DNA TGTGCCAGTAGTATTCGGCAGGCATATAGCAATCAGCCCCAGCATTTT.

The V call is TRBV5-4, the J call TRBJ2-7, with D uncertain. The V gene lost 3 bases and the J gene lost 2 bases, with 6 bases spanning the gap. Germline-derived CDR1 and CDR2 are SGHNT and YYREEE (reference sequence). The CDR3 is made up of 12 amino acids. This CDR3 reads CASSSNPYEQYF. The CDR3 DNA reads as TGTGCCAGCAGCTCGAATCCCTACGAGCAGTACTTC.

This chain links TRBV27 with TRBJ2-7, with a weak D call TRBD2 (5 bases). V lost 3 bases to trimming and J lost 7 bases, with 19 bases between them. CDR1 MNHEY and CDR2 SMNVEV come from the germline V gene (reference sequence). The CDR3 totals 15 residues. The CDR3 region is CASSFERGSAREQYF. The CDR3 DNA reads TGTGCCAGCAGTTTCGAGCGTGGGAGTGCGAGGGAGCAGTACTTC.

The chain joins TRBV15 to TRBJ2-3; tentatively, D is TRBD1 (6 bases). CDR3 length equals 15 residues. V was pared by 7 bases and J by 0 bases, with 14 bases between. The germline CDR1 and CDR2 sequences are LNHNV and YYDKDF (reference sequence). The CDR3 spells CATNNRDMSTDTQYF. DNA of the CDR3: TGTGCCACCAATAACCGGGACATGAGCACAGATACGCAGTATTTT.

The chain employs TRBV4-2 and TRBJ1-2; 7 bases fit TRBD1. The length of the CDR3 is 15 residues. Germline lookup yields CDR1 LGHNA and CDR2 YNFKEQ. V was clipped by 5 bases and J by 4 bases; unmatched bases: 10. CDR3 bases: TGTGCCAGCAGCGAAGGACAGGAGGGCCTCTATGGCTACACCTTC. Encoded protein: CASSEGQEGLYGYTF.

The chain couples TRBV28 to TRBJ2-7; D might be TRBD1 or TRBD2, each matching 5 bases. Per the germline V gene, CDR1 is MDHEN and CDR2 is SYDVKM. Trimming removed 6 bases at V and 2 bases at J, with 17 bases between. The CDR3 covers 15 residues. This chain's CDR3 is CASRAPGPATYEQYF. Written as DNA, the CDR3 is TGTGCCAGCAGGGCCCCGGGACCAGCAACCTACGAGCAGTACTTC.

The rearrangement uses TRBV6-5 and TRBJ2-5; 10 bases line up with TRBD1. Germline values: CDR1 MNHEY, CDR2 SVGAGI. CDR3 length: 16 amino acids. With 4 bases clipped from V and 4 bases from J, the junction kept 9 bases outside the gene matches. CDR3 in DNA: TGTGCCAGCAGTTCGGACGTGACAGGGGGCAGAGAGACCCAGTACTTC. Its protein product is CASSSDVTGGRETQYF.